One T cell receptor beta chain is described in this entry. Sequencing of TCR-alpha and TCR-beta chains was unpaired. Assay used: immunoSEQ multiplex PCR; TCRdb lists only in-frame clones, some missing. The sample comprises roughly 61,000 clones, roughly 87% of which are singletons, and around a fifth rests with the top ten. The data were obtained in a study of T cells in tuberculosis. Points from the study as a whole: The stringent gate may have excluded weak CD1B-GMM tetramer binders.

Sorting used thawed, overnight-rested PBMC stained with anti-CD3, a viability dye and GMM-loaded CD1B tetramer. CD1B tetramers were loaded with Rhodococcus equi-derived C32 glucose monomycolate. Tetramer-sorted PBMC had been CD14 monocyte-depleted before freezing. Tetramer-negative cells, roughly 100,000 per donor, were also sorted. Germline-derived CDR1 and CDR2 are LGHNA and YSLEER. Trimming cost V 1 base and J 4 bases, with 17 bases left between them. The CDR3 runs to 17 residues. This chain joins TRBV4-3 and TRBJ1-5; perhaps TRBD1 as D (6 bases). Sequences were obtained from CD1b-GMM tetramer-negative cells sorted from PBMCs. The clonotype was recovered from an adult woman with latent tuberculosis. The DNA of the CDR3 is TGCGCCAGCAGCCAAGGTTTTCCGGGACAAGCAAATCAGCCCCAGCATTTT. Translating gives CASSQGFPGQANQPQHF.